The T cell receptor beta chain under discussion was sequenced for a study of shared clonotypes between healthy human individuals (TCRdb year 2020). Describing the broader study: The cohort included a few men and a couple of women between 18 and 49 years of age. For each donor, CD4 naive and CD4 memory were each given three plates, CD8 naive was given two plates, and CD8 memory was given one plate. To estimate repertoire size and how much clonotypes are shared between individuals, the study performed deep sequencing of blood TCR repertoires from about 5 healthy adults. Different laboratories and diverse techniques were used to prepare libraries and sequence TCR repertoires, to increase sequencing depth and limit assay-specific biases. Per donor, leukapheresis produced somewhere between about 0.94 and 8.9 billion PBMCs. The study at large found these results: Compared with non-shared clonotypes, the clonotypes found in all four sorted-subset donors had higher generation probabilities. The genetic and exposure-history diversity represented was limited by the small number of donors. Sampling was limited to blood, and TCR repertoires in tissue likely differ from TCR repertoires in blood. Naive subsets generally had larger estimated clonotype richness than memory subsets did. Based on pairwise subsampling, the degree of clonotype sharing among donors was expected to be affected by sequencing depth. When a handful of donors were compared, the shared fraction of clonotypes was about 5.2% for naive CD4, over 3% for naive CD8, 2.3% for memory CD4, and less than 0.45% for memory CD8. Incomplete sequencing was indicated by rarefaction of sorted-subset datasets, despite the large sequencing depth.

CD8 naive samples were CD45RO-negative cells positively selected for CCR7, giving a CD45RA+CCR7+ population that excluded TemRA cells. The donors were healthy, HIV-negative adults who had no recently reported acute infections or vaccinations. Only Caucasian adults living in Nashville, Tennessee, USA were represented among the donors. After blood collection by leukapheresis, PBMCs were isolated using Ficoll-Histopaque density gradient centrifugation and then cryopreserved in the vapor phase of liquid nitrogen. Purity and quantity of every magnetically sorted T cell population were checked by analytical flow cytometry. From each sorted fraction, genomic DNA was isolated and quantified by UV absorbance on a Nanodrop 2000c. Reading from cysteine to phenylalanine, the CDR3 counts 16 amino acids. Only the CDR3 part of the read is kept: 48 bases, read in frame from the first base. Sequences MGHDK (CDR1) and SYGVNS (CDR2) are obtained from the germline V gene. V trim: 7 bases; J trim: 9 bases; unmatched bases: 11.

Using the deep immunoSEQ assay, TCR CDR3 regions were amplified from genomic DNA by multiplex PCR. Extracted genomic DNA from each cell subset was distributed evenly across all wells of several immunoSEQ 96-well plates, and each plate was treated as a replicate. For sorted subsets, around 0.2 ug of genomic DNA, equivalent to 25,000 to 35,000 T cell genomes, went into each replicate PCR. Purified libraries were quantified with a Qubit 3.0 fluorometer, sized on a Bioanalyzer 2100, and re-quantified with the KAPA Library Quantification kit. A separate single-read 150-cycle Illumina NextSeq 550 flow cell was used to sequence each immunoSEQ 96-well plate. The authors' pipeline ran thus. The immunoSEQ output contained only junctional sequences without quality scores, so filtering could not match that applied to full-length reads. Sequences were annotated with PyIR, a Python wrapper for IgBLAST v1.9, and V/J genes and CDR3 were assigned using IMGT germline references. Reads with weak V/J assignments (E-value above 1e-6), missing CDR3, stop codons, out-of-frame junctions, or ambiguous translated residues were removed. V3J clonotypes were defined as sequences sharing an identical inferred V gene, J gene, and CDR3 amino acid sequence. The percentage overlap between two repertoires was calculated by dividing the number of shared unique clonotypes by the size of the smaller repertoire. RTK rarefaction, the Chao1 estimator, and Recon v2.1 estimates of unobserved clonotypes were used to assess repertoire richness. For all TCRbeta clonotypes obtained by the gDNA method from several donors, generation probabilities were computed with OLGA. This is the immuneACCESS table as TCRdb keeps it, with only in-frame sequences that have V and J called. A part of the clones is gone; compared with another copy, unresolved V genes explain less than half, and the rest is unexplained. D and trimming come from the DNA, and the V and J calls and clone size come from that table. Here the sample has about 1.9 million clones; over 85% occur a single time. The leading ten clones occupy under 2% of the sample.

Comments on this clone: This clone's antigen is unknown. Base-call qualities are not available, and no considerably larger clone is one nucleotide away.

Sequenced input: naive CD8+ T cells from PBMCs. The meaning of the sample's cell subset or site label: CD45RA+CCR7+. The chain is assembled from TRBV25-1 and TRBJ2-1; the junction holds 14 bases that match TRBD2. The clonotype was recovered from a man between 18 and 35 years old in good health. Some clones in this sample may be carry-over from other donors' samples. The nucleotides are TGTGCCAGCAATGCCAGACTAGCGGGAGGGCTCGGTGAGCAGTTCTTC. It codes for CASNARLAGGLGEQFF.